This TCR beta chain came from a study of CD8 T cells in Susac syndrome. Study-level findings and limits: That the number of individuals in its TCR sequencing and HLA analysis was relatively small was acknowledged by the study.

RNA, at about 0.45 to 1 ug, was reverse transcribed with random hexamers. Coverage of TCR beta CDR3 amplification by immunoSEQ multiplex PCR extended to 54 Vbeta and 13 Jbeta. TCRdb re-analysed the immunoSEQ multiplex PCR reads in MiXCR, keeping a single row per CDR3 protein. The sample shows 110,000 or so distinct CDR3 sequences, about nine tenths of them seen only once. The CDR3 is made up of 14 amino acids. Trimming stripped 8 bases from V and 7 bases from J, with 17 bases between. The germline V gene has CDR1 MDHEN and CDR2 SYDVKM. With regard to this clonotype: The antigen is not known.

Sequencing targeted TCR beta in T cells from blood (CD8+ and CD4+). Sequencing was done on a sample of CD4+ T cells from PBMCs. The receptor comes from a human donor in good health. This chain joins TRBV28 and TRBJ2-2, with D tentatively TRBD2 (7 bases). The CDR3 sequence: CASGDSGGGGELFF. DNA of the CDR3: TGTGCCAGCGGCGATTCGGGGGGCGGCGGGGAGCTGTTTTTT.